The 28 T cell receptor beta chains reported below all come from one sample, sequenced in a study of blood T cell repertoires in COVID-19. Clones were read by immunoSEQ multiplex PCR, and TCRdb kept only the in-frame ones, dropping some. The data contain 110,000 to 150,000 clones, around 81% of them singletons. The sequenced sample consisted of peripheral blood. The origin of the receptors is a human donor in a cohort sampled during active COVID-19.

The table lists this clone with a few counts. The CDR3 protein is CASSQTRVQETQYF. The CDR3 DNA sequence: TGTGCCAGCAGCCAGACTAGGGTACAAGAGACCCAGTACTTC. The V and J genes are TRBV7-9 and TRBJ2-5, with D maybe TRBD2 (6 bases). Trimming removed 5 bases at V and 2 bases at J, with 12 bases between. The CDR3 has 14 amino acids. CDR1 and CDR2 (germline): SEHNR, FQNEAQ (reference sequence).

This chain connects TRBV18 to TRBJ2-7; 11 positions agree with TRBD2. V was pared by 6 bases and J by 9 bases, with 10 bases of the junction left unmatched. Germline CDR1 reads KGHSH; CDR2 reads LQKENI. CDR3 size: 14 residues. The CDR3 DNA sequence: TGTGCCAGCTCTCCGGGACTAGCGGCCCAAGTGCAGTACTTC. This translates into CASSPGLAAQVQYF.

The chain couples TRBV14 to TRBJ1-2, with a possible D match to TRBD1 (6 bases). Per germline, CDR1 SGHDN and CDR2 FVKESK. The V and J ends lost 1 base and 5 bases respectively, with 11 bases between them. This CDR3 has 14 residues. Written as DNA, the CDR3 is TGTGCCAGCAGCCAAGCAGGGGTTAGATATGGCTACACCTTC. Its translation: CASSQAGVRYGYTF.

The J gene is TRBJ1-4, the V gene TRBV7-8; D gene ambiguous. Germline assignment: CDR1 SGHVS and CDR2 FQNEAQ. This CDR3 spans 14 amino acids. The ends were cut back, 1 base at V and 7 bases at J, with 10 bases in the middle. This chain's CDR3 is CASSLGLLAEKLFF. The DNA for the CDR3 is TGTGCCAGCAGCTTAGGGTTGCTAGCTGAAAAACTGTTTTTT.

V and J are TRBV19 and TRBJ2-3; 11 nucleotides align to TRBD2. The germline V gene has CDR1 LNHDA and CDR2 SQIVND (reference sequence). The CDR3 totals 15 residues. V dropped 6 bases and J dropped 0; count of bases not matched to a gene: 2. CDR3 loop: CASRGLAASTDTQYF. The CDR3, as DNA: TGTGCCAGTAGGGGACTAGCGGCGAGCACAGATACGCAGTATTTT.

The CDR3 nucleotides are TGTGCCAGCAGCCAAATTCGTGGGACAGAGCAGGAACCCCAGCATTTT. This gives the protein CASSQIRGTEQEPQHF. The chain couples TRBV7-9 to TRBJ1-5; the match to TRBD1 covers 7 bases. V shed 5 bases, J shed 10 bases, and the junction held 17 bases outside the gene matches. This CDR3 is built from 16 residues. Germline CDR1 is SEHNR and CDR2 is FQNEAQ (reference sequence).

The chain is built from TRBV9 and TRBJ2-7, with 10 bases lining up with TRBD2. The CDR3 extends over 14 amino acids. Germline CDR1 SGDLS, CDR2 YYNGEE. Trimming took 1 base from V and 4 from J; bases not matched to a gene: 2. CDR3 amino acids: CASSVSSGSYEQYF. The CDR3, as DNA: TGTGCCAGCAGCGTATCTAGCGGGAGTTACGAGCAGTACTTC.

The chain is built from TRBV12-5 and TRBJ2-3; tentatively, D is TRBD2 (6 bases). Between the trimmed V and J ends, which lost 1 base and 6 bases, there was a span of 11 bases. Germline V gene lookup returns CDR1 LGHNT and CDR2 FRNRAP. This CDR3 comprises 14 residues. This CDR3 reads CASGLAGGGDTQYF. The CDR3 DNA follows: TGTGCTAGTGGTTTGGCCGGTGGGGGGGATACGCAGTATTTT.

V usage is TRBV18 and J usage is TRBJ2-3; 11 nucleotides match TRBD1. This CDR3 is 16 amino acids long. V lost 3 bases and J lost 3; bases outside the gene matches: 5. CDR1 is KGHSH, CDR2 LQKENI, per germline. Here the CDR3 DNA reads TGTGCCAGCTCACCGGGACAGGGGGGTTCGACAGATACGCAGTATTTT. Encoded protein: CASSPGQGGSTDTQYF.

This chain links TRBV28 with TRBJ2-7; possible D gene TRBD1, 6 bases. CDR1 is MDHEN and CDR2 is SYDVKM in the germline V gene. V was cut by 9 bases and J by 3 bases, with 15 bases left in between. The CDR3 runs to 13 residues. The CDR3 is CASARTELYEQYF. The CDR3 DNA reads as TGTGCCAGTGCTAGGACAGAACTCTACGAGCAGTACTTC.

The chain has TRBV7-9 and TRBJ2-7; D is ambiguous. V gave up 4 bases and J gave up 2 bases, with 9 bases separating them. This CDR3 contains 13 residues. CDR1 and CDR2 (germline): SEHNR, FQNEAQ (reference sequence). The DNA for the CDR3 is TGTGCCAGCAGCTACCGAAACACCTACGAGCAGTACTTC. It yields the protein CASSYRNTYEQYF.

The chain couples TRBV19 to TRBJ1-1, with TRBD1 identical over 9 bases. Germline V gives CDR1 LNHDA, CDR2 SQIVND (reference sequence). Losses at the gene ends were 1 base for V and 3 bases for J; bases not matched to a gene: 6. The CDR3 totals 16 residues. This chain's CDR3 is CASSIGGQGIDTEAFF. DNA of the CDR3: TGTGCCAGTAGTATAGGGGGACAGGGCATTGACACTGAAGCTTTCTTT.

The J gene is TRBJ2-2, the V gene TRBV6-1, with TRBD2 matching over 10 bases. The CDR3 is 16 amino acids. CDR1 MNHNS and CDR2 SASEGT come from the germline V gene. J lost 7 bases, V lost 4 bases, and 9 bases had no gene match. The CDR3 nucleotides read TGTGCCAGCAGTGCTACTAGCGGGAATTACATCGGGGAGCTGTTTTTT. This gives the protein CASSATSGNYIGELFF.

The count of this clone is one. The chain is built from TRBV5-4 and TRBJ1-6, with D possibly TRBD1 on 5 matching bases. The CDR3 covers 15 residues. Germline CDR1 and CDR2: SGHNT and YYREEE (reference sequence). The V and J ends lost 2 bases and 8 bases respectively, with 14 bases between them. The chain's CDR3 is CASSLGQYVHSPLHF. DNA for the CDR3: TGTGCCAGCAGCTTAGGACAATACGTTCATTCACCCCTCCACTTT.

The rearrangement uses TRBV4-3 and TRBJ2-2, with D perhaps matching TRBD2 (6 bases). The CDR3 spans 13 residues. The V gene's germline CDR1 is LGHNA and CDR2 YSLEER. V shed 4 bases and J shed 6 bases, with 9 bases lying between them. The CDR3 is CASSPGSSGELFF. In DNA, the CDR3 is TGCGCCAGCAGCCCCGGGAGTTCCGGGGAGCTGTTTTTT.

The chain combines TRBV19 with TRBJ2-7; TRBD2 aligns across 12 bases. V lost 4 bases, J lost 3 bases, and 4 bases stayed unmatched. The CDR3 totals 15 residues. The germline V gene has CDR1 LNHDA and CDR2 SQIVND (reference sequence). CDR3 amino acids: CASSTWTSGNYEQYF. In nucleotides, the CDR3 is TGTGCCAGTAGTACATGGACTAGCGGGAACTACGAGCAGTACTTC. The full variable domain, in which reference TRBV19 and TRBJ2-7 provide the parts outside the CDR3, is DGGITQSPKYLFRKEGQNVTLSCEQNLNHDAMYWYRQDPGQGLRLIYYSQIVNDFQKGDIAEGYSVSREKKESFPLTVTSAQKNPTAFYLCASSTWTSGNYEQYFGPGTRLTVT.

The V call is TRBV4-3, the J call TRBJ2-7; D remains unclear. Germline V gene lookup returns CDR1 LGHNA and CDR2 YSLEER. V lost 0 bases and J 2 bases, leaving 11 bases between the germline ends. The CDR3 is 15 residues long. CDR3 coding DNA: TGCGCCAGCAGCCAAGAGAATTCGCCAGCCTACGAGCAGTACTTC. As protein: CASSQENSPAYEQYF.

V usage is TRBV3-1 (or the pseudogene TRBV3-2) and J usage is TRBJ2-5; TRBD2 agrees at 13 bases. CDR3 size: 18 residues. The germline CDR1 and CDR2 sequences are LGHDT and YNNKEL (reference sequence). Trimming cost V 2 bases and J 4 bases; bases outside gene matches: 10. The CDR3 region has the DNA TGTGCCAGCAGCCAACTGAAGCCGGGGACTAGCGGGATAGAGACCCAGTACTTC. Protein: CASSQLKPGTSGIETQYF.

This clone has more than one count but fewer than ten. The V and J genes are TRBV21-1 and TRBJ1-6; the DNA was not compared with TRBD1, the D call given in the table. TRBV21-1 is deemed a pseudogene. This CDR3 region has 13 residues. The CDR3 region is CASNDRGNSPLHF. CDR3 nucleotide sequence: TGTGCCAGCAACGACAGGGGGAATTCACCCCTCCACTTT.

The CDR3 nucleotides read TGTGCCAGCAGTTCGAGGGTCTTCGACGGCGAGCAGTACTTC. It yields the protein CASSSRVFDGEQYF. V and J are TRBV7-6 and TRBJ2-7, with TRBD2 as a possible D gene (5 bases). The CDR3 runs 14 residues. CDR1 is SGHVS and CDR2 is FNYEAQ in the germline V gene. V was cut by 6 bases and J by 6 bases, with 18 bases left in between.

To note about this clone: This CDR3 is also generated by other DNA sequences in the sample. This sequence joins TRBV24-1 and TRBJ2-1; TRBD2 agrees at 7 bases. The CDR3 runs 16 residues. Germline V gene data show CDR1 as KGHDR and CDR2 as SFDVKD. V lost 0 bases to trimming and J lost 2 bases; unmatched junction nucleotides: 3. CDR3 DNA: TGTGCCACCAGTGATTTGCAGGGAGGGACCTACAATGAGCAGTTCTTC. Protein: CATSDLQGGTYNEQFF.

The chain has TRBV6-5 and TRBJ2-2; 7 bases line up with TRBD1. CDR1 and CDR2 (germline): MNHEY, SVGAGI. The CDR3 consists of 15 residues. Trimming cost V 6 bases and J 3 bases; bases outside gene matches: 7. CDR3 loop: CASRTEGGYTGELFF. CDR3 coding DNA: TGTGCCAGCAGGACGGAAGGGGGCTACACCGGGGAGCTGTTTTTT.

V usage is TRBV5-1 and J usage is TRBJ2-7; 8 positions match TRBD2. Per germline, CDR1 SGHRS and CDR2 YFSETQ. J lost 7 bases, V lost 4 bases, and 10 bases had no gene match. The CDR3 has 14 residues. CDR3 DNA sequence: TGCGCCAGCAGCCCAGGACTAGCCCTGGAAGAGCAGTACTTC. This codes for CASSPGLALEEQYF.

V gene TRBV10-3 combines with J gene TRBJ2-3; D is unclear. Trimming cost V 2 bases and J 3 bases, with 15 bases left between them. Germline V gives CDR1 ENHRY, CDR2 SYGVKD. This CDR3 comprises 16 residues. CDR3 region: CAISEGRSSETDTQYF. The CDR3 DNA is TGTGCCATCAGTGAGGGTCGATCCTCCGAGACAGATACGCAGTATTTT.

This clone was counted a few times. The chain is built from TRBV7-2 and TRBJ2-1; D possibly corresponds to TRBD2 (6 bases). This CDR3 contains 16 residues. The V end lost 4 bases, the J end lost 7 bases, and 20 bases lay between the germline ends. Germline-derived CDR1 and CDR2 are SGHTA and FQGNSA. This chain's CDR3 is CASSYGRGGGANEQFF. DNA of the CDR3: TGTGCCAGCAGCTATGGGCGTGGAGGAGGGGCAAATGAGCAGTTCTTC. Filled out from reference TRBV7-2 and TRBJ2-1, the complete variable domain reads GAGVSQSPSNKVTEKGKDVELRCDPISGHTALYWYRQSLGQGLEFLIYFQGNSAPDKSGLPSDRFSAERTGGSVSTLTIQRTQQEDSAVYLCASSYGRGGGANEQFFGPGTRLTVL.

V is TRBV11-2 and J is TRBJ2-7; perhaps TRBD2 as D (6 bases). Germline values: CDR1 SGHAT, CDR2 FQNNGV. This CDR3 region has 14 residues. The germline V and J ends were trimmed by 5 bases and 3 bases, with 14 bases remaining between them. The CDR3 region is CASSIGGPRYEQYF. Here the CDR3 DNA reads TGTGCCAGCAGCATCGGAGGGCCCCGCTACGAGCAGTACTTC.

The chain recombines TRBV4-3 with TRBJ1-2; TRBD1 is a possible D gene (6 bases). The V gene's germline CDR1 is LGHNA and CDR2 YSLEER. This CDR3 is built from 14 residues. The germline V and J ends were trimmed by 3 bases and 6 bases, with 14 bases remaining between them. CDR3 protein: CASSHRRGADGYTF. In DNA, the CDR3 is TGCGCCAGCAGCCATCGACGGGGGGCAGATGGCTACACCTTC.

CDR3: CASSIFGGSAYEQYF. CDR3 DNA sequence: TGTGCCAGTAGTATCTTCGGCGGGAGTGCTTACGAGCAGTACTTC. The chain carries TRBV19 and TRBJ2-7, with 7 bases aligning to TRBD2. The germline CDR1 and CDR2 sequences are LNHDA and SQIVND (reference sequence). The CDR3 sequence is 15 residues long. V lost 3 bases and J lost 4; bases outside the gene matches: 9.